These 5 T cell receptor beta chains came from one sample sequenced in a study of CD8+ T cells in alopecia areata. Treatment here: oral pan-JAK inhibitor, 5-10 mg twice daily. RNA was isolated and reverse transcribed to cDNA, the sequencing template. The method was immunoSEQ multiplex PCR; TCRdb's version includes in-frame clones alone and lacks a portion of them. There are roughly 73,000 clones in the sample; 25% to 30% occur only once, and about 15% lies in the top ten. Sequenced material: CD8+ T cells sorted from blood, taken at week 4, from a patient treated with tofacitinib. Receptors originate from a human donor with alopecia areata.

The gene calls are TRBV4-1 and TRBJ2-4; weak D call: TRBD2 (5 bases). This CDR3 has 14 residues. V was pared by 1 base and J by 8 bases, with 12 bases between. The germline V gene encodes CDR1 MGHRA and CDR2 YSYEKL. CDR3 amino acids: CASSQVGREDIQYF. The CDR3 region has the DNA TGCGCCAGCAGCCAAGTTGGCCGGGAAGACATTCAGTACTTC.

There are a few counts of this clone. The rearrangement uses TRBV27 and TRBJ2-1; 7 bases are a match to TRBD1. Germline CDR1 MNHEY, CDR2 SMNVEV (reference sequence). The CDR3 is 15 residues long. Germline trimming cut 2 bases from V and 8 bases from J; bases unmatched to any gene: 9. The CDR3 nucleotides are TGTGCCAGCAGTTTAACAGGGGTTGGGGTGCATGAGCAGTTCTTC. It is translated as CASSLTGVGVHEQFF.

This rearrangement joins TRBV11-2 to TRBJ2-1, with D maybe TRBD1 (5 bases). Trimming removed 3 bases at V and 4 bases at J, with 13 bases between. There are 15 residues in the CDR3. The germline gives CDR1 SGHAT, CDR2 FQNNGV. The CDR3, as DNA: TGTGCCAGCAGCTTTCAGGGTGCAGGGTACAATGAGCAGTTCTTC. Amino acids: CASSFQGAGYNEQFF.

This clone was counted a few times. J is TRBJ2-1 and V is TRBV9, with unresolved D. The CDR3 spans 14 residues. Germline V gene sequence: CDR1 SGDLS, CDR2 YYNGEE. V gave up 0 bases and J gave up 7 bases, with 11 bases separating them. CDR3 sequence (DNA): TGTGCCAGCAGCGTAGGGTACGGTGAAAATGAGCAGTTCTTC. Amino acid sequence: CASSVGYGENEQFF. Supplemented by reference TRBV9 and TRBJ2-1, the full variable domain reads DSGVTQTPKHLITATGQRVTLRCSPRSGDLSVYWYQQSLDQGLQFLIQYYNGEERAKGNILERFSAQQFPDLHSELNLSSLELGDSALYFCASSVGYGENEQFFGPGTRLTVL.

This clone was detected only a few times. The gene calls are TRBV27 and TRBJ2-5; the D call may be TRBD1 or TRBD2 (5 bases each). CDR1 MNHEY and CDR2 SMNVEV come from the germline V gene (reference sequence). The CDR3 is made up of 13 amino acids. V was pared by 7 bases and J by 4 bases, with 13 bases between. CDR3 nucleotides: TGTGCCAGCACCACGGGACCGGGAGAGACCCAGTACTTC. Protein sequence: CASTTGPGETQYF.